Below, 6 T cell receptor beta chains from the same sample are listed, as sequenced in a study of shared clonotypes between healthy human individuals. Assay: immunoSEQ multiplex PCR; the TCRdb copy retains only in-frame clones and omits some. The sample has millions of clones, around nine tenths seen once. Sequenced sample: naive CD4+ T cells sorted from blood. Subset indicated: CD45RA+ positively selected. These receptors were obtained from a man younger than 30 in good health.

This clone was detected only once. The sample carries other DNA sequences with the same CDR3. The rearrangement joins TRBV18 to TRBJ2-5; TRBD2 agrees at 7 bases. This CDR3 has 13 amino acids. Trimming at V came to 1 base and at J to 5 bases, leaving 1 base not matched to a gene. Germline assignment: CDR1 KGHSH and CDR2 LQKENI. The DNA of the CDR3 is TGTGCCAGCTCACCACGGGAGGGGGAGACCCAGTACTTC. Protein: CASSPREGETQYF.

V is TRBV4-1 and J is TRBJ2-7; D might be TRBD1 or TRBD2, each matching 6 bases. Trimming shortened V by 1 base and J by 1 base, and 17 bases separated the two germline ends. The CDR3 has 17 residues. Germline V CDR1 and CDR2: MGHRA, YSYEKL. The CDR3 here is CASSQVGRGRSSYEQYF. CDR3 nucleotides: TGCGCCAGCAGCCAAGTCGGCCGGGGGCGATCATCCTACGAGCAGTACTTC.

This sequence joins TRBV19 and TRBJ1-2; 8 nucleotides align to TRBD1. Per germline, CDR1 LNHDA and CDR2 SQIVND (reference sequence). J gave up 4 bases and V 5 bases, and 9 bases lay outside the gene matches. This CDR3 contains 15 residues. The DNA for the CDR3 is TGTGCCAGTAGTCCTATCGACAGGGGACGCTATGGCTACACCTTC. Residues: CASSPIDRGRYGYTF.

The chain recombines TRBV5-1 with TRBJ2-3; 9 positions match TRBD2. The CDR3 loop spans 15 amino acids. CDR1 and CDR2 from the germline V gene are SGHRS and YFSETQ. V dropped 0 bases and J dropped 10; count of bases not matched to a gene: 9. The CDR3 sequence is CASSLGASGIEAQYF. DNA for the CDR3: TGCGCCAGCAGCTTGGGGGCTAGCGGGATTGAGGCGCAGTATTTT.

This chain uses TRBV5-4 with TRBJ2-7, with 9 bases identical to TRBD1. J gave up 2 bases and V 0 bases, and 6 bases lay outside the gene matches. CDR1 SGHNT and CDR2 YYREEE come from the germline V gene (reference sequence). The CDR3 is made up of 16 amino acids. The CDR3 spells CASSLVGTGLTYEQYF. The CDR3 DNA reads TGTGCCAGCAGCTTGGTGGGGACAGGGCTCACCTACGAGCAGTACTTC.

The chain recombines TRBV11-2 with TRBJ2-5, with TRBD2 matching 10 bases. CDR1 is SGHAT, CDR2 FQNNGV, per germline. This CDR3 spans 17 amino acids. V lost 1 base to trimming and J lost 2 bases; unmatched junction nucleotides: 7. CDR3 coding DNA: TGTGCCAGCAGCTTAGCTGGACTAGCGGCCTATCAAGAGACCCAGTACTTC. Protein: CASSLAGLAAYQETQYF.